These 27 T cell receptor beta chains originate from one sample sequenced in a study of T cell responses to AZD1222 COVID-19 vaccine. TCRdb's table, derived via immunoSEQ multiplex PCR, lists solely in-frame clones and lacks some. There are 100,000 to 120,000 clones in the sample; about 95% occur only once, and about 3% lies in the top ten. The input for sequencing was peripheral blood, taken 28 days after the second AZD1222 dose. All receptors derive from an adult who received the AZD1222 COVID-19 vaccine.

In its sample, this clone was seen a few times. The chain employs TRBV9 and TRBJ1-2; 7 positions agree with TRBD1. Germline V gene lookup returns CDR1 SGDLS and CDR2 YYNGEE. CDR3 length: 14 amino acids. V shed 4 bases, J shed 8 bases, and the junction held 11 bases outside the gene matches. The CDR3 region is CASSPDRVGYGYTF. DNA for the CDR3: TGTGCCAGCAGCCCCGACAGGGTTGGATACGGCTACACCTTC.

The chain links TRBV10-3 to TRBJ1-5; D call uncertain. The V gene's germline CDR1 is ENHRY and CDR2 SYGVKD. The CDR3 is made up of 15 amino acids. Trimming stripped 2 bases from V and 0 bases from J, with 8 bases between. In DNA form, the CDR3 reads TGTGCCATCAGTGAGGGGCCCGTTAGCAATCAGCCCCAGCATTTT. Translation gives CAISEGPVSNQPQHF.

The V and J genes are TRBV5-1 and TRBJ1-2; 9 nucleotides align to TRBD1. CDR3 size: 16 residues. Germline CDR1 reads SGHRS; CDR2 reads YFSETQ. The V and J ends lost 0 bases and 2 bases, in that order; junction bases with no gene match: 5. The CDR3 DNA is TGCGCCAGCAGCTTGGCAGGGACAGGGAAGAACTATGGCTACACCTTC. Translating it yields CASSLAGTGKNYGYTF.

This clone was observed a single time. CDR3 sequence reads: CASRDPQFSEQYF. The CDR3, as DNA: TGCGCCAGCCGAGACCCGCAATTTTCCGAGCAGTACTTC. This chain joins TRBV10-2 and TRBJ2-7; no clear D gene. The CDR3 runs 13 residues. Between the trimmed V and J ends, which lost 8 bases and 6 bases, there was a span of 17 bases. The V gene's germline CDR1 is WSHSY and CDR2 SAAADI.

J is TRBJ1-5 and V is TRBV27, with D possibly TRBD1 on 6 matching bases. The CDR3 runs 14 residues. V lost 7 bases, J lost 1 base, and 11 bases lay in between. Per germline, CDR1 MNHEY and CDR2 SMNVEV (reference sequence). For the CDR3, the DNA is TGTGCCAGCAAACAGGGAACGAGCAATCAGCCCCAGCATTTT. It yields the protein CASKQGTSNQPQHF.

This sequence joins TRBV19 and TRBJ1-5; 9 bases line up with TRBD1. CDR1 LNHDA and CDR2 SQIVND come from the germline V gene (reference sequence). CDR3 length: 18 amino acids. V trimming: 5 bases; J trimming: 1 base; junction bases outside the gene matches: 12. CDR3: CASSHSGTGMYSNQPQHF. CDR3 in DNA: TGTGCCAGTAGTCACTCTGGGACAGGGATGTACAGCAATCAGCCCCAGCATTTT.

V gene TRBV7-2 combines with J gene TRBJ1-2; D is unclear. Trimming cost V 3 bases and J 5 bases, with 13 bases left between them. CDR1 is SGHTA, CDR2 FQGNSA, per germline. The CDR3 loop spans 14 amino acids. In DNA, the CDR3 is TGTGCCAGCAGCTTTGGATCTCTATGGTATGGCTACACCTTC. Encoded protein: CASSFGSLWYGYTF.

This clone was observed a few times. This CDR3 is CASSLGPSSGLGYF. CDR3 nucleotide sequence: TGTGCCAGCAGCTTAGGTCCGTCTAGCGGACTCGGGTACTTC. The rearrangement links TRBV7-2 to TRBJ2-4, with TRBD2 matching over 7 bases. The CDR3 contains 14 residues. After removal of 1 base from V and 15 bases from J, the junction contained 12 bases not matched to a gene. CDR1 and CDR2 from the germline V gene are SGHTA and FQGNSA. Filled out from reference TRBV7-2 and TRBJ2-4, the complete variable domain reads GAGVSQSPSNKVTEKGKDVELRCDPISGHTALYWYRQSLGQGLEFLIYFQGNSAPDKSGLPSDRFSAERTGGSVSTLTIQRTQQEDSAVYLCASSLGPSSGLGYFGAGTRLSVL.

This chain connects TRBV3-1 (or the pseudogene TRBV3-2) to TRBJ1-4, with TRBD1 as a possible D gene (5 bases). The V gene lost 1 base and the J gene lost 3 bases, with 6 bases spanning the gap. Germline V gene lookup returns CDR1 LGHDT and CDR2 YNNKEL (reference sequence). There are 14 residues in the CDR3. Here the CDR3 reads CASSQGQPNEKLFF. As DNA, the CDR3 is TGTGCCAGCAGCCAAGGACAGCCTAATGAAAAACTGTTTTTT.

The chain links TRBV27 to TRBJ1-5, with D perhaps matching TRBD1 (5 bases). V was cut by 3 bases and J by 7 bases, with 10 bases left in between. The CDR3 covers 13 residues. Germline lookup yields CDR1 MNHEY and CDR2 SMNVEV (reference sequence). The CDR3 DNA follows: TGTGCCAGCAGTTTGGGGGAATGGCAGCCCCAGCATTTT. The encoded protein is CASSLGEWQPQHF.

This clone was seen more than once but under ten times. The rearrangement uses TRBV6-5 and TRBJ1-1; 9 bases are shared with TRBD1. Germline V gene data show CDR1 as MNHEY and CDR2 as SVGAGI. Trimming took 7 bases from V and 6 from J; bases not matched to a gene: 9. The CDR3 length is 14 residues. This CDR3 reads CASTQDRGGPEAFF. The CDR3 DNA sequence: TGTGCCAGCACCCAGGACAGGGGCGGCCCTGAAGCTTTCTTT.

The V gene is TRBV25-1, the J gene TRBJ2-7, with TRBD1 identical over 7 bases. V trimming: 0 bases; J trimming: 0 bases; junction bases outside the gene matches: 5. The CDR3 has 16 amino acids. Germline V gene sequence: CDR1 MGHDK, CDR2 SYGVNS. CDR3: CASSEYSTGSSYEQYF. CDR3 bases: TGTGCCAGCAGTGAATATTCGACAGGGTCCTCCTACGAGCAGTACTTC.

The chain carries TRBV18 and TRBJ2-1, with no clear D. Looked up from germline, CDR1 is KGHSH and CDR2 is LQKENI. The CDR3 consists of 16 residues. Trimming shortened V by 0 bases and J by 11 bases, and 20 bases separated the two germline ends. CDR3 sequence (DNA): TGTGCCAGCTCACCACCGGTGGACGTCCAACATACCCAGCAGTTCTTC. The encoded protein is CASSPPVDVQHTQQFF. Full variable domain (remainder filled in from reference TRBV18 and TRBJ2-1): NAGVMQNPRHLVRRRGQEARLRCSPMKGHSHVYWYRQLPEEGLKFMVYLQKENIIDESGMPKERFSAEFPKEGPSILRIQQVVRGDSAAYFCASSPPVDVQHTQQFFGPGTRLTVL.

The chain links TRBV7-9 to TRBJ1-1, with TRBD1 as a possible D gene (5 bases). The germline V gene encodes CDR1 SEHNR and CDR2 FQNEAQ (reference sequence). The V gene lost 1 base and the J gene lost 1 base, with 10 bases spanning the gap. The CDR3 loop spans 15 amino acids. The CDR3 is CASSLVGQGNTEAFF. CDR3 nucleotide sequence: TGTGCCAGCAGCTTAGTCGGTCAGGGGAACACTGAAGCTTTCTTT.

This clone was detected a few times. The gene calls are TRBV25-1 and TRBJ1-1; D is undetermined. The V gene lost 4 bases and the J gene lost 0 bases, with 6 bases spanning the gap. The CDR3 is made up of 13 amino acids. The germline V gene has CDR1 MGHDK and CDR2 SYGVNS. This CDR3 is CASSAFLNTEAFF. CDR3 bases: TGTGCCAGCAGTGCCTTCTTGAACACTGAAGCTTTCTTT.

The chain is built from TRBV6-5 and TRBJ1-5, with D unresolved. This CDR3 has 14 residues. Trimming took 0 bases from V and 11 from J, leaving 14 bases between them. Germline values: CDR1 MNHEY, CDR2 SVGAGI. CDR3 sequence reads: CASSYSKTPRAQHF. As DNA, the CDR3 is TGTGCCAGCAGTTACTCAAAAACCCCCCGTGCCCAGCATTTT.

This rearrangement joins TRBV5-4 to TRBJ1-1; tentative D call: TRBD1 (5 bases). CDR1 and CDR2 (germline): SGHNT, YYREEE (reference sequence). The V end lost 4 bases, the J end lost 1 base, and 11 bases lay between the germline ends. This CDR3 has 14 residues. The CDR3 is CASSTGRRNTEAFF. The CDR3 DNA reads TGTGCCAGCAGCACGGGACGGAGGAACACTGAAGCTTTCTTT.

The rearrangement uses TRBV5-1 and TRBJ1-2, with 9 positions matching TRBD1. CDR1 and CDR2 from the germline V gene are SGHRS and YFSETQ. V shed 3 bases and J 8 bases; nucleotides not matched to a gene: 14. The CDR3 has 16 residues. This CDR3 is CASSSTLGQGIRGYTF. For the CDR3, the DNA is TGCGCCAGCAGCTCGACGTTGGGACAGGGAATTAGAGGCTACACCTTC.

The chain carries TRBV20-1 and TRBJ1-1, with D unclear. This CDR3 has 11 residues. The V end was cut by 2 bases, the J end by 6 bases, with 7 bases between. CDR1 and CDR2 from the germline V gene are DFQATT and SNEGSKA (reference sequence). Here the CDR3 DNA reads TGCAGTGCTAGAAGGCAGGCTGAAGCTTTCTTT. This sequence encodes CSARRQAEAFF.

The V gene is TRBV6-5, the J gene TRBJ2-1; 9 bases align to TRBD1. The CDR3 has 13 amino acids. Germline CDR1 reads MNHEY; CDR2 reads SVGAGI. The ends lost 7 bases at V and 7 bases at J; junction bases unmatched: 5. CDR3 protein: CASKGTGRNEQFF. For the CDR3, the DNA is TGTGCCAGCAAAGGGACAGGGAGGAATGAGCAGTTCTTC.

The V call is TRBV2, the J call TRBJ2-2; TRBD2 aligns across 8 bases. Losses at the gene ends were 8 bases for V and 2 bases for J; bases not matched to a gene: 4. Germline V lookup: CDR1 SNHLY, CDR2 FYNNEI. This CDR3 region has 14 residues. The CDR3 spells CASLAGGNTGELFF. The CDR3 region has the DNA TGTGCCAGCCTTGCGGGGGGAAACACCGGGGAGCTGTTTTTT.

The DNA of the CDR3 is TGTGCCAGCAGCCCGGGGGGAGGCGGGAGGGCCCCTGAGCAGTTCTTC. This sequence encodes CASSPGGGGRAPEQFF. The chain recombines TRBV7-9 with TRBJ2-1; TRBD2 matches at 9 bases. V trimming: 5 bases; J trimming: 9 bases; junction bases outside the gene matches: 14. The length of the CDR3 is 16 residues. The germline CDR1 and CDR2 sequences are SEHNR and FQNEAQ (reference sequence).

This clone was counted a single time. The chain uses TRBV5-1 and TRBJ1-1; 8 bases are a match to TRBD1. The germline V gene encodes CDR1 SGHRS and CDR2 YFSETQ. The CDR3 runs 15 residues. The junction had 4 bases not matched to a gene; V was cut back by 0 bases and J by 3 bases. The CDR3 protein is CASSLETGAYTEAFF. CDR3 coding DNA: TGCGCCAGCAGCTTGGAGACAGGGGCCTACACTGAAGCTTTCTTT.

This clone was picked up one time. The chain carries TRBV9 and TRBJ1-1; no clear D gene. The ends were cut back, 0 bases at V and 3 bases at J, with 12 bases in the middle. CDR1 is SGDLS and CDR2 is YYNGEE in the germline V gene. The CDR3 loop spans 15 amino acids. In DNA form, the CDR3 reads TGTGCCAGCAGCGTAGGAATAGGCTGGGACACTGAAGCTTTCTTT. Its protein is CASSVGIGWDTEAFF.

This chain uses TRBV14 with TRBJ1-2; TRBD1 matches at 8 bases. The trim removed 4 bases at V and 5 bases at J, leaving 6 bases unmatched. This CDR3 contains 14 residues. Germline loops: CDR1 SGHDN, CDR2 FVKESK. DNA of the CDR3: TGTGCCAGCAGCCCAGACAGGGGTCTTTATGGCTACACCTTC. This gives the protein CASSPDRGLYGYTF. The full variable domain, with the rest looked up from reference TRBV14 and TRBJ1-2, is EAGVTQFPSHSVIEKGQTVTLRCDPISGHDNLYWYRRVMGKEIKFLLHFVKESKQDESGMPNNRFLAERTGGTYSTLKVQPAELEDSGVYFCASSPDRGLYGYTFGSGTRLTVV.

This rearrangement joins TRBV5-5 to TRBJ2-5; TRBD2 agrees at 12 bases. The CDR3 covers 15 residues. V gave up 4 bases and J gave up 5 bases; unmatched junction bases: 6. Germline V gene sequence: CDR1 SGHKS, CDR2 YYEKEE (reference sequence). Written as DNA, the CDR3 is TGTGCCAGCAGCCCAGGACTAGCGGGGAGGGAGACCCAGTACTTC. Its protein product is CASSPGLAGRETQYF.

The V call is TRBV6-1, the J call TRBJ1-3, with TRBD1 matching over 8 bases. Germline values: CDR1 MNHNS, CDR2 SASEGT. The CDR3 extends over 17 amino acids. V gave up 2 bases and J gave up 0 bases; unmatched junction bases: 6. CDR3 loop: CASSEIAGQVSGNTIYF. In DNA, the CDR3 is TGTGCCAGCAGTGAAATTGCGGGACAGGTCTCTGGAAACACCATATATTTT.